This T cell receptor beta chain was identified in a study of cytomegalovirus exposure and HLA in healthy donors. The table came from immunoSEQ multiplex PCR; TCRdb's copy has only in-frame clones and leaves some out. Seen here are over 100,000 clones, 85% to 95% observed once, and the top ten hold approximately 0.91%. The CDR3 runs to 17 residues. Germline values: CDR1 SGDLS, CDR2 YYNGEE. V was clipped by 4 bases and J by 4 bases; unmatched bases: 7. The sequenced material came from PBMCs. The gene calls are TRBV9 and TRBJ2-5; TRBD2 matches at 16 bases. The receptor's source is a woman aged 18-35 years in good health and CMV-seronegative. The CDR3 reads CASSSGTSGGAGETQYF. CDR3 bases: TGTGCCAGCAGCTCCGGGACTAGCGGGGGGGCAGGAGAGACCCAGTACTTC.